This T cell receptor (beta chain) derives from a study of T cells in Graves' hyperthyroidism and ophthalmopathy. Trimming pared 1 base from V and 4 bases from J, leaving 17 bases between. The CDR3 is made up of 16 amino acids. The germline V gene has CDR1 SGHDT and CDR2 YYEEEE. Study conclusions and caveats: Model output signaled ophthalmopathy a median around 5.9 months ahead of onset.

Researchers amplified the TCR beta CDR3 regions from RNA transcripts. First-round RT-PCR of the TCR CDR3 relied on the HTBI primer set. TCRdb re-called the multiplex PCR reads with MiXCR, one entry per CDR3 protein. The data show roughly 740,000 distinct CDR3 sequences, around 17% seen once. On this clonotype itself: As yet, its antigen is unknown.

This receptor was taken from a young man with Graves' hyperthyroidism. Sequenced sample: blood. The rearrangement uses TRBV5-6 and TRBJ2-5; D is possibly TRBD1 or TRBD2 (5 bases each). In DNA form, the CDR3 reads TGTGCCAGCAGCTTGTTGGGAGTCGGACAAACAGAGACCCAGTACTTC. Amino acids: CASSLLGVGQTETQYF.